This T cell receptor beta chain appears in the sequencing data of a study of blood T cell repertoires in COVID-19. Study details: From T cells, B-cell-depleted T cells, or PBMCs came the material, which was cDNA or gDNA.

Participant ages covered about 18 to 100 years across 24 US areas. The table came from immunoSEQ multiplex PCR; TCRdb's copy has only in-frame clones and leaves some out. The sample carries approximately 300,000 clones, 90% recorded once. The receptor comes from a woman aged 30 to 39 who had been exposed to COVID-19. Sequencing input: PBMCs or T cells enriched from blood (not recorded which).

For the CDR3, the DNA is TGTGCCATCAGAGGGGGGGCCGCATCAACTAATGAAAAACTGTTTTTT. Encoded protein: CAIRGGAASTNEKLFF. This chain links TRBV10-3 with TRBJ1-4, with D perhaps TRBD1 (6 bases). The germline V gene has CDR1 ENHRY and CDR2 SYGVKD. The CDR3 consists of 16 residues. V gave up 6 bases and J gave up 0 bases, with 14 bases separating them.